The 8 T cell receptor beta chains below were found in one sample sequenced in a study of CD8 T cells in ankylosing spondylitis. TCRdb reanalysed the 5' RACE reads using MiXCR and keeps one entry per CDR3 protein. There are roughly 91,000 distinct CDR3 sequences in the sample; 8% to 10% occur only once, and about a tenth lies in the top ten. Material for sequencing was blood, either unsorted or a sorted T cell fraction (not recorded which). Receptors originate from a male donor with ankylosing spondylitis or in good health (not recorded which).

In its sample, this clonotype was seen many times. This rearrangement joins TRBV9 to TRBJ1-2; the D is unclear. Trimming shortened V by 0 bases and J by 0 bases, and 6 bases separated the two germline ends. The CDR3 covers 14 residues. Germline CDR1 is SGDLS and CDR2 is YYNGEE. The CDR3 protein is CASSVASANYGYTF. For the CDR3, the DNA is TGTGCCAGCAGCGTAGCTTCAGCTAACTATGGCTACACCTTC. The variable domain in full, with the rest retrieved from reference TRBV9 and TRBJ1-2, is DSGVTQTPKHLITATGQRVTLRCSPRSGDLSVYWYQQSLDQGLQFLIQYYNGEERAKGNILERFSAQQFPDLHSELNLSSLELGDSALYFCASSVASANYGYTFGSGTRLTVV.

This clonotype has ten or more counts. The chain employs TRBV29-1 and TRBJ1-1; D remains unclear. Germline V gene sequence: CDR1 SQVTM, CDR2 ANQGSEA. The CDR3 length is 15 residues. Trimming cost V 7 bases and J 1 base, with 19 bases left between them. The CDR3: CSASLSGLGNTEAFF. CDR3 nucleotides: TGCAGCGCTTCCCTTAGCGGATTGGGGAACACTGAAGCTTTCTTT.

The chain carries TRBV11-3 and TRBJ2-1; D not certain. Between the trimmed V and J ends, which lost 1 base and 8 bases, there was a span of 9 bases. The CDR3 is 13 amino acids. Germline V gives CDR1 SGHNT, CDR2 YENEEA. The CDR3 region has the DNA TGTGCCAGCAGCTTAGGACCCGTGGATGAGCAGTTCTTC. As protein: CASSLGPVDEQFF.

The V and J genes are TRBV7-2 and TRBJ1-1; D remains ambiguous. The V gene lost 1 base and the J gene lost 7 bases, with 10 bases spanning the gap. The germline CDR1 and CDR2 sequences are SGHTA and FQGNSA. The CDR3 is 13 amino acids. Here the CDR3 reads CASSLEIGSEAFF. The CDR3 DNA is TGTGCCAGCAGCTTAGAGATCGGCAGTGAAGCTTTCTTT.

For this clonotype: A much larger clone differs by one base, so this may be a read error. The V and J genes are TRBV14 and TRBJ2-7, with D possibly being TRBD1 (5 bases). The CDR3 sequence is 15 residues long. Germline CDR1 reads SGHDN; CDR2 reads FVKESK. Written as DNA, the CDR3 is TGTGTCAGCAGCCAGGGAAGACGGTTCGGGTTCGAGCAGTACTTC. It codes for CVSSQGRRFGFEQYF.

This clonotype came up many times. V usage is TRBV7-9 and J usage is TRBJ1-4, with 8 bases aligning to TRBD1. The junction had 12 bases not matched to a gene; V was cut back by 5 bases and J by 7 bases. This CDR3 region has 16 residues. Germline assignment: CDR1 SEHNR and CDR2 FQNEAQ (reference sequence). In DNA, the CDR3 is TGTGCCAGCAGCACCGCCGCCAGGGGGCGAGGTGAAAAACTGTTTTTT. Its protein product is CASSTAARGRGEKLFF.

CDR3 in DNA: TGTGCCAGCTATGGGCTCCCAAACACCGGGGAGCTGTTTTTT. It yields the protein CASYGLPNTGELFF. The chain uses TRBV7-9 and TRBJ2-2; D call uncertain. Germline V gene data show CDR1 as SEHNR and CDR2 as FQNEAQ (reference sequence). The V end lost 8 bases, the J end lost 2 bases, and 12 bases lay between the germline ends. This CDR3 comprises 14 residues.

This clonotype was detected many times. This rearrangement joins TRBV7-8 to TRBJ1-1; D is possibly TRBD1 (6 bases). The CDR3 spans 16 residues. Deletions cut 5 bases from V and 0 bases from J, with 16 bases between. Germline assignment: CDR1 SGHVS and CDR2 FQNEAQ. The CDR3 loop is CASSLWAAGVNTEAFF. In DNA, the CDR3 is TGTGCCAGCAGCCTATGGGCGGCAGGGGTGAACACTGAAGCTTTCTTT.